These 20 T cell receptor beta chains were all obtained from the same sample, sequenced in a study of T cells in Graves' hyperthyroidism and ophthalmopathy. Amplified regions were TCR beta CDR3 sequences from RNA transcripts. RT-PCR in the first round (using the HTBI primer set) targeted the TCR CDR3. In TCRdb, the multiplex PCR reads were re-called with MiXCR into one record per CDR3 protein. The table lists some 510,000 distinct CDR3 sequences, around 42% of them singletons. Sequencing input: peripheral blood or thyroid tissue (not recorded which). The source is a woman under 30 with Graves' hyperthyroidism.

The sample holds many counts of this clonotype. The chain employs TRBV29-1 and TRBJ2-7; D not resolved. The CDR3 has 10 residues. Trimming took 6 bases from V and 6 from J, leaving 9 bases between them. The germline V gene encodes CDR1 SQVTM and CDR2 ANQGSEA. In DNA, the CDR3 is TGCAGCGTGGGGTTGCGCGAGCAGTACTTC. This translates into CSVGLREQYF.

This clonotype was recorded many times. The chain couples TRBV2 to TRBJ1-2, with 10 bases lining up with TRBD1. This CDR3 has 15 residues. The germline V gene has CDR1 SNHLY and CDR2 FYNNEI. V lost 6 bases to trimming and J lost 0 bases; unmatched junction nucleotides: 4. The DNA of the CDR3 is TGTGCCAGCAGGGTTGGGACAGGGGCTAACTATGGCTACACCTTC. Protein sequence: CASRVGTGANYGYTF.

This chain connects TRBV7-9 to TRBJ1-1; no firm D call. Trimming pared 3 bases from V and 6 bases from J, leaving 14 bases between. In germline, CDR1 is SEHNR, CDR2 FQNEAQ (reference sequence). This CDR3 region has 14 residues. The CDR3 protein is CASSLAGLVAEAFF. The CDR3 DNA reads as TGTGCCAGCAGCTTGGCCGGGTTGGTCGCTGAAGCTTTCTTT.

The gene calls are TRBV2 and TRBJ2-5, with unresolved D. This CDR3 region has 12 residues. Germline V gene sequence: CDR1 SNHLY, CDR2 FYNNEI. V lost 4 bases and J 5 bases, leaving 8 bases between the germline ends. CDR3 loop: CASSGGYETQYF. CDR3 DNA: TGTGCCAGCAGTGGAGGATACGAGACCCAGTACTTC.

Details on this clonotype: A single base separates this from a much larger clone, so it may be a read error. The chain recombines TRBV11-2 with TRBJ2-7; no definite D call. Germline V gene sequence: CDR1 SGHAT, CDR2 FQNNGV. The CDR3 totals 14 residues. The CDR3 reads CASSSSDESFEQYF. The CDR3 DNA sequence: TGTGCCAGCAGTTCGAGTGACGAATCCTTCGAGCAGTACTTC.

This clonotype was seen a few times. The gene calls are TRBV9 and TRBJ2-2, with D unclear. The germline V gene has CDR1 SGDLS and CDR2 YYNGEE. CDR3 size: 14 residues. Trimming stripped 0 bases from V and 0 bases from J, with 3 bases between. The CDR3 reads CASSVVANTGELFF. In DNA form, the CDR3 reads TGTGCCAGCAGCGTAGTGGCGAACACCGGGGAGCTGTTTTTT. Using reference TRBV9 and TRBJ2-2 for the parts outside the CDR3, the full variable domain is DSGVTQTPKHLITATGQRVTLRCSPRSGDLSVYWYQQSLDQGLQFLIQYYNGEERAKGNILERFSAQQFPDLHSELNLSSLELGDSALYFCASSVVANTGELFFGEGSRLTVL.

This clonotype was seen only once. Since the CDR3 does not end with the conserved phenylalanine or tryptophan, this likely comes from a read error. V usage is TRBV7-9 and J usage is TRBJ2-7; possibly TRBD1 for D (5 bases). The CDR3 consists of 12 residues. CDR1 SEHNR and CDR2 FQNEAQ come from the germline V gene (reference sequence). V was trimmed by 6 bases and J by 3 bases, leaving 9 bases between them. The CDR3 loop reads CASSPTGYEQYI. CDR3 DNA sequence: TGTGCCAGCAGTCCAACAGGCTACGAGCAGTACATC.

The V call is TRBV6-1, the J call TRBJ2-5; 11 bases are a match to TRBD2. V lost 6 bases to trimming and J lost 0 bases; unmatched junction nucleotides: 3. The germline V gene has CDR1 MNHNS and CDR2 SASEGT. The CDR3 is made up of 15 amino acids. CDR3 residues: CASRRLAGYQETQYF. The CDR3 DNA follows: TGTGCCAGCAGGAGACTAGCGGGGTACCAAGAGACCCAGTACTTC.

In the case of this clonotype: A junction end diverges from the germline sequence, so it may reflect a read error. The gene calls are TRBV20-1 and TRBJ2-6, with TRBD1 as a possible D gene (6 bases). CDR3 size: 12 residues. Germline-derived CDR1 and CDR2 are DFQATT and SNEGSKA (reference sequence). The CDR3 region is CSALGQLNTEAF. As DNA, the CDR3 is TGCAGTGCCCTCGGACAGCTGAACACTGAAGCTTTC.

In this sample, this clonotype turned up many times. J is TRBJ2-7 and V is TRBV10-3; D gene ambiguous. Trimming cost V 1 base and J 7 bases, with 5 bases left between them. This CDR3 has 11 residues. From germline, CDR1 is ENHRY and CDR2 SYGVKD. In DNA, the CDR3 is TGTGCCATCAGTGAGTTTGGGGAGCAGTACTTC. Translated, it gives CAISEFGEQYF.

CDR3 in DNA: TGCGCCAGCAGACGAAGTGAGGCCCCAAACTACGAGCAGTACTTC. It is translated as CASRRSEAPNYEQYF. The rearrangement links TRBV5-1 to TRBJ2-7; D is uncertain. Trimming pared 5 bases from V and 3 bases from J, leaving 18 bases between. Per germline, CDR1 SGHRS and CDR2 YFSETQ. The CDR3 runs 15 residues.

The V gene is TRBV7-6, the J gene TRBJ2-7; TRBD1 or TRBD2 may be the D gene (6 bases each). Germline assignment: CDR1 SGHVS and CDR2 FNYEAQ. The CDR3 has 17 amino acids. The V end was cut by 0 bases, the J end by 0 bases, with 15 bases between. The CDR3 region is CASSLAPPGEASYEQYF. CDR3 sequence (DNA): TGTGCCAGCAGCTTAGCCCCGCCAGGGGAGGCCTCCTACGAGCAGTACTTC.

V and J are TRBV19 and TRBJ1-2; D possibly corresponds to TRBD1 (5 bases). Between the trimmed V and J ends, which lost 5 bases and 9 bases, there was a span of 19 bases. The CDR3 runs to 14 residues. CDR1 is LNHDA and CDR2 is SQIVND in the germline V gene (reference sequence). The CDR3 sequence: CASSHGARPDSYTF. Written as DNA, the CDR3 is TGTGCCAGTAGTCATGGGGCCCGTCCTGATAGCTACACCTTC.

This clonotype was counted at least ten times. The rearrangement joins TRBV7-2 to TRBJ1-5; D is ambiguous. From germline, CDR1 is SGHTA and CDR2 FQGNSA. Trimming stripped 0 bases from V and 9 bases from J, with 6 bases between. The CDR3 has 12 amino acids. The CDR3: CASSLARGPQHF. The CDR3 bases are TGTGCCAGCAGCTTAGCCCGTGGGCCCCAGCATTTT.

The rearrangement links TRBV19 to TRBJ1-5, with D possibly TRBD1 on 5 matching bases. This CDR3 contains 13 residues. Trimming left V 3 bases short and J 6 bases short, with 9 bases between. CDR1 and CDR2 (germline): LNHDA, SQIVND (reference sequence). This chain's CDR3 is CASSMKGIQPQHF. The CDR3 DNA reads as TGTGCCAGTAGTATGAAGGGGATTCAGCCCCAGCATTTT.

This sequence joins TRBV20-1 and TRBJ2-6; 12 bases are a match to TRBD2. Germline V lookup: CDR1 DFQATT, CDR2 SNEGSKA (reference sequence). The CDR3 runs to 17 residues. After removal of 6 bases from V and 2 bases from J, the junction contained 8 bases not matched to a gene. DNA for the CDR3: TGCAGTGCCCACCCCGGGACTAGCGGGCCTGGGGCCAACGTCCTGACTTTC. It translates to CSAHPGTSGPGANVLTF.

This clonotype has ten or more counts. This chain uses TRBV7-9 with TRBJ1-6; TRBD1 matches 8 bases. Looked up from germline, CDR1 is SEHNR and CDR2 is FQNEAQ (reference sequence). The CDR3 is made up of 16 amino acids. V shed 0 bases, J shed 8 bases, and the junction held 6 bases outside the gene matches. Here the CDR3 DNA reads TGTGCCAGCAGCTTAGCGACAGGGGCCTCCGATTCACCCCTCCACTTT. Translating it yields CASSLATGASDSPLHF.

Turning to this clonotype: The junction and the germline gene differ at one end; a read error may be behind it. This chain joins TRBV7-9 and TRBJ2-6; possible D gene TRBD1, 5 bases. The CDR3 contains 11 residues. Per germline, CDR1 SEHNR and CDR2 FQNEAQ (reference sequence). The CDR3 region is CASSPLRQGRF. The CDR3 coding sequence is TGTGCCAGCAGCCCCCTACGGCAGGGCCGCTTT.

The chain has TRBV5-1 and TRBJ1-1, with D perhaps matching TRBD1 (5 bases). Germline V gene lookup returns CDR1 SGHRS and CDR2 YFSETQ. V shed 3 bases and J shed 4 bases, with 16 bases lying between them. The CDR3 has 15 amino acids. This CDR3 is CASSWDAPLGTEAFF. Here the CDR3 DNA reads TGCGCCAGCAGCTGGGACGCACCACTGGGCACTGAAGCTTTCTTT.

This clonotype was seen at least ten times. The chain is built from TRBV7-9 and TRBJ2-7, with 9 bases identical to TRBD1. J gave up 5 bases and V 5 bases, and 10 bases lay outside the gene matches. Germline CDR1 reads SEHNR; CDR2 reads FQNEAQ (reference sequence). The CDR3 spans 15 residues. CDR3 protein: CASSQQGQGLDEQYF. The CDR3 nucleotides read TGTGCCAGCAGCCAACAGGGACAGGGTCTCGACGAGCAGTACTTC.